The T cell receptor beta chain under discussion was sequenced for a study of shared clonotypes between healthy human individuals. As defined, naive CD8 cells were CD45RO-negative and positively selected for CCR7, with terminally differentiated effector memory CD45RA+ cells excluded. V shed 7 bases and J shed 4 bases, with 14 bases lying between them. CDR1 and CDR2 (germline): SQVTM, ANQGSEA. The CDR3 length is 13 residues. Notes on this clone: The antigen is undetermined.

Data came from immunoSEQ multiplex PCR; TCRdb stores just in-frame clones and leaves some out. This table has 550,000 to 600,000 clones, roughly 98% appearing once. Overall study results and limits: Estimated richness was generally greater in naive than memory subsets.

J is TRBJ2-1 and V is TRBV29-1, with D unresolved. The receptor was isolated from a man aged 25 to 40 in good health. What was sequenced was naive CD8+ T cells sorted from blood. The CDR3 nucleotides are TGCAGCGCCCGAAGTCAAAGATACAATGAGCAGTTCTTC. Translation gives CSARSQRYNEQFF.